This record covers a single TCR beta chain. This sample is part of a study of blood T cells in healthy people across ages. Through a sample-barcoded 5' primer and a J-beta primer mix, a second PCR was run for roughly 7 to 12 cycles. TCRdb called the 5' RACE reads again in MiXCR, with one record for every CDR3 protein. This repertoire shows about 1.5 million distinct CDR3 sequences, approximately 42% found once; its top ten account for over 3.5%. CDR1 and CDR2 from the germline V gene are LNHNV and YYDKDF (reference sequence). The CDR3 totals 12 residues. The V gene lost 4 bases and the J gene lost 5 bases, with 6 bases spanning the gap.

The sequenced material came from blood. The sequence was obtained from a woman aged 18 to 35 in good health. The V and J genes are TRBV15 and TRBJ2-1; possible D gene TRBD2, 6 bases. The CDR3 DNA sequence: TGTGCCACCAGCACTAGCGACAATGAGCAGTTCTTC. Residues: CATSTSDNEQFF.